The 29 T cell receptor beta chains in this list originate from one sample, sequenced in a study of relationships among human T cell subsets. Semiquantitative ARM-PCR amplified T cell receptor alpha and beta CDR3 regions from mRNA. In ARM-PCR, communal superprimers followed tagged nested gene-specific primers for exponential amplification. TCRdb recomputed calls from the multiplex PCR reads with MiXCR, one row per CDR3 protein. This table holds more than 13,000 distinct CDR3 sequences, 50% to 75% found once. Regulatory T cells were selected from positively selected CD4+ cells using anti-CD25 beads. Sequenced input: Tregs sorted from blood. The receptors stem from a man aged 35-49 years in good health.

This clonotype counts as medium-sized. The chain is built from TRBV7-9 and TRBJ1-1; TRBD1 aligns across 8 bases. CDR3 length: 14 amino acids. With 3 bases clipped from V and 4 bases from J, the junction kept 4 bases outside the gene matches. Germline-derived CDR1 and CDR2 are SEHNR and FQNEAQ (reference sequence). The CDR3 nucleotides are TGTGCCAGCAGCTTGGGACAGGCTTTCACTGAAGCTTTCTTT. Its protein is CASSLGQAFTEAFF.

V is TRBV7-9 and J is TRBJ2-5; possibly TRBD1 for D (6 bases). Per germline, CDR1 SEHNR and CDR2 FQNEAQ (reference sequence). Trimming removed 1 base at V and 7 bases at J, with 13 bases between. This CDR3 has 14 amino acids. The CDR3 loop reads CASSLVAGDGTQYF. CDR3 DNA sequence: TGTGCCAGCAGCTTAGTGGCAGGGGACGGGACCCAGTACTTC.

The chain is built from TRBV19 and TRBJ2-6, with 8 bases lining up with TRBD1. Germline V gene sequence: CDR1 LNHDA, CDR2 SQIVND (reference sequence). This CDR3 has 23 amino acids. The V and J ends lost 6 bases and 1 base, in that order; junction bases with no gene match: 26. As DNA, the CDR3 is TGTGCCAGTAGAAAGACAGGGGTCCTGTACAACACCGACTCAAGTTCTGGGGCCAACGTCCTGACTTTC. It encodes CASRKTGVLYNTDSSSGANVLTF.

Regarding this clonotype: The DNA is left out, because the CDR3 cannot be placed on it with certainty; the CDR3 is given as TCRdb lists it. The chain links TRBV11-2 to TRBJ2-2. With termini counted, the CDR3 has 15 amino acids. Germline V gene sequence: CDR1 SGHAT, CDR2 FQNNGV. The CDR3 region is CASSSSNSDTGELFF.

V is TRBV4-1 and J is TRBJ2-7; 11 bases are a match to TRBD2. This CDR3 is 16 amino acids long. The V gene end was trimmed by 1 base and the J gene end by 6 bases; junction bases not matched to a gene: 8. The germline gives CDR1 MGHRA, CDR2 YSYEKL. This CDR3 reads CASSQGLAGNIGEQYF. CDR3 DNA sequence: TGCGCCAGCAGCCAAGGACTAGCGGGAAACATAGGCGAGCAGTACTTC.

V usage is TRBV20-1 and J usage is TRBJ2-3; the match to TRBD2 covers 9 bases. The CDR3 runs 12 residues. Germline V CDR1 and CDR2: DFQATT, SNEGSKA (reference sequence). V dropped 5 bases and J dropped 11; count of bases not matched to a gene: 8. This chain's CDR3 is CSASPSGRLQYF. DNA for the CDR3: TGCAGTGCTTCCCCGAGCGGGAGGTTGCAGTATTTT.

V and J are TRBV13 and TRBJ2-4; 8 positions match TRBD1. Germline V gives CDR1 PRHDT, CDR2 FYEKMQ (reference sequence). CDR3 length: 22 residues. After removal of 6 bases from V and 1 base from J, the junction contained 26 bases not matched to a gene. DNA of the CDR3: TGTGCCAGCAGTTTCCGACGACAGGGGTCTAGTGTCCCTACGAGGGCCAAAAACATTCAGTACTTC. Protein: CASSFRRQGSSVPTRAKNIQYF.

The gene calls are TRBV27 and TRBJ2-1; possible D gene TRBD2, 6 bases. With 4 bases removed from V and 7 bases from J, the gap between germline ends came to 14 bases. Germline assignment: CDR1 MNHEY and CDR2 SMNVEV (reference sequence). The CDR3 length is 14 residues. CDR3 protein: CASSSDYGGNEQFF. Here the CDR3 DNA reads TGTGCCAGCAGTTCAGATTACGGGGGTAATGAGCAGTTCTTC.

V and J are TRBV4-1 and TRBJ2-7, with 9 bases matching TRBD2. The junction had 6 bases not matched to a gene; V was cut back by 1 base and J by 2 bases. This CDR3 region has 16 residues. Germline V gene sequence: CDR1 MGHRA, CDR2 YSYEKL. The CDR3: CASSQVASGDTYEQYF. CDR3 coding DNA: TGCGCCAGCAGCCAAGTTGCTAGCGGGGACACCTACGAGCAGTACTTC.

The rearrangement uses TRBV6-5 and TRBJ2-1, with 7 bases fitting TRBD2. Per germline, CDR1 MNHEY and CDR2 SVGAGI. The CDR3 length is 17 residues. J was trimmed by 2 bases and V by 2 bases; bases with no gene match: 9. The CDR3 nucleotides are TGTGCCAGCAGTTACGGGGCTAGCGGCAGTGCCTACAATGAGCAGTTCTTC. This codes for CASSYGASGSAYNEQFF.

This clonotype was counted a single time. This chain links TRBV29-1 with TRBJ2-2, with D possibly matching TRBD1 (6 bases). This CDR3 spans 13 amino acids. The germline CDR1 and CDR2 sequences are SQVTM and ANQGSEA. V shed 6 bases and J shed 4 bases, with 12 bases lying between them. The CDR3 nucleotides read TGCAGCGTGGCCACAGGGCCCACCGGGGAGCTGTTTTTT. This sequence encodes CSVATGPTGELFF.

Here the CDR3 DNA reads TGCAGTGCTAGGTCAGCGGGCCACTACGAGCAGTACTTC. Translating gives CSARSAGHYEQYF. J is TRBJ2-7 and V is TRBV20-1, with D possibly matching TRBD2 (6 bases). The CDR3 contains 13 residues. CDR1 is DFQATT, CDR2 SNEGSKA, per germline (reference sequence). Trimming stripped 3 bases from V and 3 bases from J, with 12 bases between.

The chain is built from TRBV28 and TRBJ1-2, with D tentatively TRBD1 (5 bases). Germline values: CDR1 MDHEN, CDR2 SYDVKM. This CDR3 region has 13 residues. The ends were cut back, 5 bases at V and 5 bases at J, with 12 bases in the middle. CDR3 region: CASSDSPLYGYTF. The CDR3 DNA reads as TGTGCCAGCAGTGACAGTCCTCTATATGGCTACACCTTC.

CDR3 nucleotide sequence: TGCGCCAGCCGGGGGGTGAATGAGCAGTTCTTC. Amino acid sequence: CASRGVNEQFF. The chain links TRBV5-1 to TRBJ2-1; 7 nucleotides line up with TRBD2. This CDR3 is 11 amino acids long. CDR1 and CDR2 (germline): SGHRS, YFSETQ. V gave up 7 bases and J gave up 7 bases; unmatched junction bases: 2.

This clonotype was counted between two and nine times. The J gene is TRBJ1-3, the V gene TRBV12-3 or TRBV12-4; 8 bases align to TRBD1. V was pared by 3 bases and J by 3 bases, with 16 bases of the junction left unmatched. The CDR3 loop spans 19 amino acids. The CDR3 nucleotides read TGTGCCAGCAGTTTTCGGGGTGCGAGACAGGGGAAGGGTGGAAACACCATATATTTT. It is translated as CASSFRGARQGKGGNTIYF.

V gene TRBV10-2 combines with J gene TRBJ2-7; no clear D. V lost 5 bases and J lost 3, with 14 bases in between. CDR1 and CDR2 (germline): WSHSY, SAAADI. The CDR3 runs to 14 residues. DNA of the CDR3: TGCGCCAGCAGTCCTCAGGTCATAAACTACGAGCAGTACTTC. This translates into CASSPQVINYEQYF.

There are a few counts of this clonotype. The V gene is TRBV28, the J gene TRBJ1-2; possibly TRBD1 for D (5 bases). V dropped 6 bases and J dropped 8 bases, with 16 bases sitting between them. Per germline, CDR1 MDHEN and CDR2 SYDVKM. The CDR3 runs to 13 residues. Written as DNA, the CDR3 is TGTGCCAGCAGCGGCAGATTTAGGGGCGGCTACACCTTC. It codes for CASSGRFRGGYTF.

The V and J genes are TRBV20-1 and TRBJ2-1; unclear D gene. There are 13 residues in the CDR3. The V end lost 1 base, the J end lost 2 bases, and 6 bases lay between the germline ends. Germline V gives CDR1 DFQATT, CDR2 SNEGSKA (reference sequence). CDR3 in amino acids: CSARGAAYNEQFF. The CDR3 coding sequence is TGCAGTGCTAGAGGGGCAGCCTACAATGAGCAGTTCTTC.

This chain joins TRBV4-2 and TRBJ2-1; a weak D match, TRBD2 (6 bases). This CDR3 has 16 residues. Trimming cost V 1 base and J 0 bases, with 10 bases left between them. Germline V lookup: CDR1 LGHNA, CDR2 YNFKEQ. DNA of the CDR3: TGTGCCAGCAGCCAAGGACACGGGAGCTCCTACAATGAGCAGTTCTTC. Translated: CASSQGHGSSYNEQFF.

This sequence joins TRBV12-3 or TRBV12-4 and TRBJ1-1, with D perhaps matching TRBD1 (6 bases). This CDR3 is 13 amino acids long. The V end lost 2 bases, the J end lost 8 bases, and 12 bases lay between the germline ends. The CDR3 DNA follows: TGTGCCAGCAGTTTAAGGGCCGGGACAGAAGCTTTCTTT. This translates into CASSLRAGTEAFF.

The gene calls are TRBV27 and TRBJ2-3, with 11 bases fitting TRBD2. V lost 5 bases, J lost 6 bases, and 13 bases stayed unmatched. CDR1 and CDR2 from the germline V gene are MNHEY and SMNVEV (reference sequence). The CDR3 spans 17 residues. The CDR3 DNA is TGTGCCAGCAGTCCACTCCTTACTAGCGGGAGTTGGGATACGCAGTATTTT. Its protein is CASSPLLTSGSWDTQYF.

V gene TRBV7-2 combines with J gene TRBJ1-2; D not certain. This CDR3 spans 14 amino acids. The germline gives CDR1 SGHTA, CDR2 FQGNSA. The V end lost 0 bases, the J end lost 9 bases, and 14 bases lay between the germline ends. The CDR3 DNA follows: TGTGCCAGCAGCTTAGCCCCCTACCCCCCTAGCTACACCTTC. This codes for CASSLAPYPPSYTF.

The CDR3, as DNA: TGTGCCAGTGGAGGCATAGATGCGCAGTTCTTC. Translated, it gives CASGGIDAQFF. The genes are TRBV19 and TRBJ2-1, with D possibly being TRBD2 (5 bases). The CDR3 consists of 11 residues. The V gene lost 8 bases and the J gene lost 12 bases, with 14 bases spanning the gap. CDR1 and CDR2 from the germline V gene are LNHDA and SQIVND (reference sequence).

This clonotype has a single count. V gene TRBV11-3 combines with J gene TRBJ2-3; D ambiguous. Germline V lookup: CDR1 SGHNT, CDR2 YENEEA. CDR3 length: 14 residues. V gave up 5 bases and J gave up 0 bases, with 9 bases separating them. The CDR3 DNA reads TGTGCCAGCAGCCCCGGACGAAGCACAGATACGCAGTATTTT. Translated, it gives CASSPGRSTDTQYF.

The sample holds a few counts of this clonotype. V is TRBV20-1 and J is TRBJ1-1; a weak D match, TRBD1 (5 bases). Per the germline V gene, CDR1 is DFQATT and CDR2 is SNEGSKA (reference sequence). The CDR3 length is 12 residues. CDR3 in DNA: TGCAGCCTCTTGGGGCGCAGCACTGAAGCTTTCTTT. Protein product: CSLLGRSTEAFF.

The chain combines TRBV28 with TRBJ2-1; 10 bases fit TRBD2. CDR1 MDHEN and CDR2 SYDVKM come from the germline V gene. The CDR3 spans 14 residues. V gave up 5 bases and J gave up 10 bases; unmatched junction bases: 8. CDR3: CASSAPGLAREQFF. The CDR3 DNA reads TGTGCCAGCAGTGCACCGGGACTAGCGAGGGAGCAGTTCTTC.

The chain uses TRBV28 and TRBJ2-1; D tentatively fits TRBD1 or TRBD2 (5 bases each). V lost 6 bases, J lost 7 bases, and 16 bases lay in between. CDR1 and CDR2 from the germline V gene are MDHEN and SYDVKM. This CDR3 has 14 residues. DNA of the CDR3: TGTGCCAGCAGAACTTCAAAGGGACGAAATGAGCAGTTCTTC. Encoded protein: CASRTSKGRNEQFF. The full variable domain, completed using reference TRBV28 and TRBJ2-1, is DVKVTQSSRYLVKRTGEKVFLECVQDMDHENMFWYRQDPGLGLRLIYFSYDVKMKEKGDIPEGYSVSREKKERFSLILESASTNQTSMYLCASRTSKGRNEQFFGPGTRLTVL.

V and J are TRBV11-2 and TRBJ2-5, with D possibly TRBD1 on 6 matching bases. This CDR3 is built from 13 residues. Trimming took off 5 bases at V and 2 bases at J, with 9 bases between the two ends. Per the germline V gene, CDR1 is SGHAT and CDR2 is FQNNGV. The CDR3, as DNA: TGTGCCAGCAGCCCGGACAGACAAGAGACCCAGTACTTC. This sequence encodes CASSPDRQETQYF. The full variable domain, in which reference TRBV11-2 and TRBJ2-5 provide the parts outside the CDR3, is EAGVAQSPRYKIIEKRQSVAFWCNPISGHATLYWYQQILGQGPKLLIQFQNNGVVDDSQLPKDRFSAERLKGVDSTLKIQPAKLEDSAVYLCASSPDRQETQYFGPGTRLLVL.

The sample holds a few counts of this clonotype. Sequence at one end of the junction differs from germline and may be a read error. This sequence joins TRBV5-4 and TRBJ1-1; TRBD1 matches at 8 bases. The CDR3 contains 17 residues. The germline gives CDR1 SGHNT, CDR2 YYREEE (reference sequence). CDR3 DNA sequence: TGCGCCAGCAGCTTGCGAGGCCAGGGGGCGAGAGGGACTGAAGCTTTCTTT. Protein product: CASSLRGQGARGTEAFF.